The entry that follows covers one T cell receptor (beta chain) sequence. The data were taken from a study of blood T cell repertoires in COVID-19. About the study: Samples of COVID-19 (acute and convalescent) were obtained from the United States, Italy and Spain. In each case, the material was cDNA or gDNA derived from T cells, B-cell-depleted T cells, or PBMCs.

In the original processing: Amplification from reference gene primers served as the basis for estimated nucleated cell counts. The method was immunoSEQ multiplex PCR; TCRdb's version includes in-frame clones alone and lacks a portion of them. The V and J calls and clone size are taken from that table; D and trimming were inferred from the DNA. Of about 210,000 clones listed, roughly 85% are singletons. The length of the CDR3 is 16 residues. From germline, CDR1 is SGHRS and CDR2 YFSETQ. Trimming removed 0 bases from V and 1 base from J, with 14 bases in between. Patients from Seattle were sampled longitudinally, starting during active infection.

The TCR originated in a man in his forties or fifties with COVID-19, enrolled during active disease. The chain combines TRBV5-1 with TRBJ2-7, with a weak D call TRBD2 (7 bases). The sample consisted of peripheral blood. The CDR3 sequence: CASSLEGGEKSYEQYF. CDR3 coding DNA: TGCGCCAGCAGCTTGGAAGGGGGGGAGAAATCCTACGAGCAGTACTTC.